One sample yielded the 19 T cell receptor beta chains listed below, sequenced in a study of cytomegalovirus exposure and HLA in healthy donors. Researchers ran the PCR with 60 Vbeta and 13 Jbeta primers. Some clones are missing from TCRdb's copy, which holds only in-frame ones; the method was immunoSEQ multiplex PCR. The sample holds 85,000 to 130,000 clones; roughly 80% are singletons and the top ten take roughly 2.5%. Sequencing used PBMCs. The receptors were sampled from a middle-aged man in good health and CMV-seronegative.

The V gene is TRBV13, the J gene TRBJ1-2; D not resolved. The V and J ends lost 4 bases and 8 bases respectively, with 14 bases between them. Germline CDR1 is PRHDT and CDR2 is FYEKMQ (reference sequence). This CDR3 region has 13 residues. CDR3 nucleotide sequence: TGTGCCAGCAGCTCCGGACTGGTAAGCGGCTACACCTTC. It translates to CASSSGLVSGYTF.

This clone turned up a few times. The chain couples TRBV5-4 to TRBJ1-6; 7 bases match TRBD1. This CDR3 spans 16 amino acids. The germline CDR1 and CDR2 sequences are SGHNT and YYREEE (reference sequence). With V trimmed by 5 bases and J by 7 bases, 12 bases remained unmatched. CDR3 sequence (DNA): TGTGCCAGCAGTCCTCCCCCGGGACAGCCCAATTCACCCCTCCACTTT. It translates to CASSPPPGQPNSPLHF.

This chain links TRBV5-1 with TRBJ2-7, with 11 bases identical to TRBD2. Germline-derived CDR1 and CDR2 are SGHRS and YFSETQ. The CDR3 has 16 amino acids. V trimming: 1 base; J trimming: 7 bases; junction bases outside the gene matches: 10. The CDR3 region is CASSLPTSGGPGEQYF. CDR3 nucleotide sequence: TGCGCCAGCAGCTTGCCTACTAGCGGGGGACCGGGGGAGCAGTACTTC.

This sequence joins TRBV2 and TRBJ2-7; D is perhaps TRBD1 (6 bases). This CDR3 is 13 amino acids long. The germline V gene has CDR1 SNHLY and CDR2 FYNNEI. Trimming removed 8 bases at V and 4 bases at J, with 15 bases between. In DNA, the CDR3 is TGTGCCAGCTTCTTGGGGGCCGGTTACGAGCAGTACTTC. It is translated as CASFLGAGYEQYF.

The V and J genes are TRBV5-1 and TRBJ2-3; D perhaps matches TRBD1 (6 bases). The CDR3 has 15 amino acids. CDR1 SGHRS and CDR2 YFSETQ come from the germline V gene. Trimming shortened V by 4 bases and J by 1 base, and 13 bases separated the two germline ends. CDR3 bases: TGCGCCAGCAGCACCCGGGACACCCGCACAGATACGCAGTATTTT. Protein product: CASSTRDTRTDTQYF.

Only one count was recorded for this clone. This chain uses TRBV10-2 with TRBJ1-5; D unresolved. V was trimmed by 9 bases and J by 4 bases, leaving 13 bases between them. CDR1 is WSHSY and CDR2 is SAAADI in the germline V gene. The CDR3 runs 13 residues. The CDR3 sequence is CASLRALNQPQHF. The CDR3 DNA reads as TGCGCCAGTCTGAGGGCCCTAAATCAGCCCCAGCATTTT.

The chain recombines TRBV10-3 with TRBJ1-2; D is unresolved. The CDR3 extends over 12 amino acids. Germline V gene lookup returns CDR1 ENHRY and CDR2 SYGVKD. V dropped 3 bases and J dropped 4 bases, with 6 bases sitting between them. The CDR3, as DNA: TGTGCCATCAGTGATGGGCGCTATGGCTACACCTTC. Translation: CAISDGRYGYTF.

The chain links TRBV28 to TRBJ1-2, with D unclear. This CDR3 comprises 15 residues. Looked up from germline, CDR1 is MDHEN and CDR2 is SYDVKM. Trimming removed 5 bases at V and 0 bases at J, with 13 bases between. The CDR3 reads CASSVTHTANYGYTF. CDR3 nucleotide sequence: TGTGCCAGCAGTGTGACACATACAGCTAACTATGGCTACACCTTC.

The chain joins TRBV19 to TRBJ2-5; D unclear. The DNA end favors TRBJ2-7, so the J call may be wrong. The CDR3 runs to 14 residues. CDR1 and CDR2 from the germline V gene are LNHDA and SQIVND (reference sequence). CDR3 sequence (DNA): TGTGCCACCAGAGACATCCAGAGCTCCTACGAGCAGTACTTC. This translates into CATRDIQSSYEQYF.

The chain is built from TRBV25-1 and TRBJ2-1, with TRBD2 as a possible D gene (7 bases). Trimming removed 1 base from V and 0 bases from J, with 10 bases in between. From germline, CDR1 is MGHDK and CDR2 SYGVNS. The CDR3 has 16 residues. The CDR3 protein is CASSEWGGGSYNEQFF. CDR3 nucleotide sequence: TGTGCCAGCAGTGAATGGGGGGGCGGCTCCTACAATGAGCAGTTCTTC.

This chain uses TRBV5-8 with TRBJ1-3, with D maybe TRBD1 (6 bases). Germline V gives CDR1 SGHTS, CDR2 YDEGEE. The length of the CDR3 is 17 residues. Trimming pared 5 bases from V and 9 bases from J, leaving 27 bases between. This CDR3 is CASSSIGGPGPGGTIYF. CDR3 sequence (DNA): TGTGCCAGCAGTTCGATTGGGGGCCCTGGACCGGGGGGCACCATATATTTT.

The chain is built from TRBV7-9 and TRBJ1-4; D unclear. Germline-derived CDR1 and CDR2 are SEHNR and FQNEAQ (reference sequence). The V gene lost 2 bases and the J gene lost 3 bases, with 10 bases spanning the gap. The CDR3 length is 15 residues. The chain's CDR3 is CASSLISSPNEKLFF. The CDR3 DNA reads as TGTGCCAGCAGCTTAATCAGTTCTCCTAATGAAAAACTGTTTTTT.

This clone was detected a few times. The J gene is TRBJ1-2, the V gene TRBV13, with TRBD1 as a possible D gene (6 bases). CDR1 PRHDT and CDR2 FYEKMQ come from the germline V gene (reference sequence). V shed 5 bases and J shed 1 base, with 14 bases lying between them. CDR3 size: 15 residues. The DNA of the CDR3 is TGTGCCAGCAGCCAACAGGGACCCAATAACTATGGCTACACCTTC. Translation gives CASSQQGPNNYGYTF.

The chain has TRBV6-1 and TRBJ1-1; a possible D gene is TRBD1 (5 bases). The germline CDR1 and CDR2 sequences are MNHNS and SASEGT. Deletions cut 9 bases from V and 5 bases from J, with 16 bases between. This CDR3 contains 13 residues. In DNA form, the CDR3 reads TGTGCCAGTTCCCAGGGAATAAGGACTGAAGCTTTCTTT. Translation gives CASSQGIRTEAFF.

This chain uses TRBV5-5 with TRBJ2-7, with 10 positions matching TRBD1. The CDR3 covers 15 residues. V shed 3 bases, J shed 2 bases, and the junction held 5 bases outside the gene matches. In germline, CDR1 is SGHKS, CDR2 YYEKEE (reference sequence). CDR3 loop: CASSSKTGGAYEQYF. The DNA for the CDR3 is TGTGCCAGCAGCTCGAAGACAGGGGGCGCCTACGAGCAGTACTTC. The entire variable domain, with the rest obtained from reference TRBV5-5 and TRBJ2-7, is as follows: DAGVTQSPTHLIKTRGQQVTLRCSPISGHKSVSWYQQVLGQGPQFIFQYYEKEERGRGNFPDRFSARQFPNYSSELNVNALLLGDSALYLCASSSKTGGAYEQYFGPGTRLTVT.

There are a few counts of this clone. This chain joins TRBV10-2 and TRBJ2-7; 9 positions match TRBD1. There are 12 residues in the CDR3. V shed 6 bases, J shed 3 bases, and the junction held 0 bases outside the gene matches. CDR1 is WSHSY and CDR2 is SAAADI in the germline V gene. CDR3 sequence (DNA): TGCGCCAGCAGGGACAGGGGCTACGAGCAGTACTTC. Translated, it gives CASRDRGYEQYF.

The rearrangement links TRBV15 to TRBJ1-4; 8 nucleotides line up with TRBD1. The V gene's germline CDR1 is LNHNV and CDR2 YYDKDF (reference sequence). The CDR3 consists of 16 residues. J lost 5 bases, V lost 3 bases, and 8 bases had no gene match. This CDR3 reads CATSSDYYRGNEKLFF. The CDR3 DNA reads as TGTGCCACCAGCAGCGACTATTACAGGGGGAATGAAAAACTGTTTTTT.

The chain has TRBV19 and TRBJ2-3, with D uncertain. The V gene's germline CDR1 is LNHDA and CDR2 SQIVND (reference sequence). Trimming pared 6 bases from V and 0 bases from J, leaving 4 bases between. This CDR3 contains 12 residues. CDR3 sequence reads: CASRQSTDTQYF. CDR3 in DNA: TGTGCCAGTAGGCAGAGCACAGATACGCAGTATTTT.

The V call is TRBV19, the J call TRBJ2-2, with D tentatively TRBD2 (5 bases). V lost 4 bases and J 12 bases, leaving 9 bases between the germline ends. Germline assignment: CDR1 LNHDA and CDR2 SQIVND (reference sequence). This CDR3 spans 11 amino acids. As DNA, the CDR3 is TGTGCCAGTAGTACCGAGCGGAAGCTGTTTTTT. Protein product: CASSTERKLFF.